The 24 T cell receptor beta chains listed next were all sequenced from one sample in a study of radiation and T cells in renal cell carcinoma (TCRdb year 2020). In light of the paper, this sample's time point label describes: blood 2 weeks post-SBRT. Sample treatment or condition, as interpreted from the label and publication: 15 Gy SBRT to primary tumor, nephrectomy 4 weeks later. The library was produced with the immunoSEQ multiplex PCR assay. In its TCRdb copy, this immuneACCESS table keeps in-frame sequences only and misses some clones. Where compared with another copy, unresolved V genes explain less than half of these, and the others have no known cause. This sample comprises about 130,000 clones, over 75% of them detected only once. The biggest ten clones account for approximately 2% of the sample. Here the sequenced sample was blood, taken from a patient whose treatment included radiotherapy and nephrectomy. Receptor source: a woman aged 60-70 years with renal cell carcinoma.

This clone was seen only once. The chain employs TRBV29-1 and TRBJ1-2; a possible D gene is TRBD1 (5 bases). V was shortened by 4 bases and J by 7 bases, with 13 bases between the two germline ends. The CDR3 is 12 amino acids. Looked up from germline, CDR1 is SQVTM and CDR2 is ANQGSEA. For the CDR3, the DNA is TGCAGCGTTGGGGGGGGATATCTTGGCTACACCTTC. Its protein product is CSVGGGYLGYTF.

V usage is TRBV4-1 and J usage is TRBJ2-1, with D possibly being TRBD2 (6 bases). CDR1 is MGHRA, CDR2 YSYEKL, per germline. This CDR3 contains 17 residues. The V end lost 0 bases, the J end lost 2 bases, and 14 bases lay between the germline ends. This CDR3 reads CASSQEGGFGAYNEQFF. For the CDR3, the DNA is TGCGCCAGCAGCCAAGAAGGAGGGTTCGGTGCCTACAATGAGCAGTTCTTC.

Details on this clone: Other DNA sequences of this sample code for an identical CDR3. V usage is TRBV9 and J usage is TRBJ1-1; weak D call: TRBD1 (5 bases). CDR3 length: 14 residues. Trimming cost V 0 bases and J 4 bases, with 10 bases left between them. Germline V CDR1 and CDR2: SGDLS, YYNGEE. This CDR3 reads CASSVAGRGTEAFF. The CDR3 DNA is TGTGCCAGCAGCGTAGCAGGGAGGGGCACTGAAGCTTTCTTT.

CDR3 in DNA: TGTGCCTGCCAAGGGCTGGCGGGACTCAATGAGCAGTTCTTC. It yields the protein CACQGLAGLNEQFF. The chain links TRBV6-4 to TRBJ2-1; TRBD2 might be the D (6 bases). Trimming cost V 11 bases and J 6 bases, with 20 bases left between them. The germline V gene has CDR1 MRHNA and CDR2 SNTAGT. The CDR3 runs to 14 residues.

The gene calls are TRBV18 and TRBJ1-1; D gene uncertain. The CDR3 is made up of 14 amino acids. V was cut by 2 bases and J by 5 bases, with 12 bases left in between. CDR1 is KGHSH, CDR2 LQKENI, per germline. The CDR3, as DNA: TGTGCCAGCTCACCAGGACCATTAGGGACTGAAGCTTTCTTT. Protein sequence: CASSPGPLGTEAFF.

This chain connects TRBV19 to TRBJ1-2; 9 bases align to TRBD1. This CDR3 contains 15 residues. CDR1 and CDR2 (germline): LNHDA, SQIVND (reference sequence). V lost 7 bases and J lost 8; bases outside the gene matches: 14. The CDR3 DNA reads TGTGCCAGTACGGAACAGGGGGCGACCCCCGGGGGCTACACCTTC. As protein: CASTEQGATPGGYTF.

V usage is TRBV14 and J usage is TRBJ1-1, with D possibly TRBD1 on 5 matching bases. Germline V gives CDR1 SGHDN, CDR2 FVKESK. The V gene lost 2 bases and the J gene lost 1 base, with 5 bases spanning the gap. The CDR3 is 13 residues long. DNA for the CDR3: TGTGCCAGCAGCCAACAGGGGAACACTGAAGCTTTCTTT. Its protein product is CASSQQGNTEAFF.

V gene TRBV5-1 combines with J gene TRBJ2-1, with 12 bases matching TRBD1. The CDR3 totals 15 residues. The J segment lost 8 bases and the V segment lost 2 bases, leaving 5 bases of the junction unmatched. Germline V gives CDR1 SGHRS, CDR2 YFSETQ. The DNA of the CDR3 is TGCGCCAGCAGCTTAGGGACAGGGGGCTCATATGAGCAGTTCTTC. It encodes CASSLGTGGSYEQFF.

A single count supports this clone. The chain is built from TRBV6-6 and TRBJ1-3; 8 bases fit TRBD1. V lost 1 base to trimming and J lost 2 bases; unmatched junction nucleotides: 4. Looked up from germline, CDR1 is MNHNY and CDR2 is SVGAGI (reference sequence). This CDR3 comprises 16 residues. The CDR3 reads CASSYYQGAAGNTIYF. The CDR3 nucleotides are TGTGCCAGCAGTTACTACCAGGGGGCGGCTGGAAACACCATATATTTT.

DNA of the CDR3: TGTGCCAGCAGCGGCCTGGGCGGGACCCAGTACTTC. Amino acids: CASSGLGGTQYF. The chain employs TRBV5-4 and TRBJ2-5; D is uncertain. Germline CDR1 SGHNT, CDR2 YYREEE (reference sequence). The CDR3 runs 12 residues. Trimming removed 4 bases from V and 7 bases from J, with 11 bases in between.

J is TRBJ2-1 and V is TRBV11-1; tentatively, D is TRBD1 or TRBD2 (6 bases each). Germline V gives CDR1 SGHAT, CDR2 FQDESV (reference sequence). The ends were cut back, 1 base at V and 7 bases at J, with 8 bases in the middle. CDR3 length equals 13 residues. The CDR3 DNA is TGTGCCAGCAGCTTAGGGGGGGCTAATGAGCAGTTCTTC. This translates into CASSLGGANEQFF. The full variable domain, with the rest looked up from reference TRBV11-1 and TRBJ2-1, is EAEVAQSPRYKITEKSQAVAFWCDPISGHATLYWYRQILGQGPELLVQFQDESVVDDSQLPKDRFSAERLKGVDSTLKIQPAELGDSAMYLCASSLGGANEQFFGPGTRLTVL.

In regard to this clone: The junction and the germline gene differ at one end; a read error may be behind it. CDR3 region: CVSSEGQGIAFF. CDR3 bases: TGTGTCAGCAGTGAGGGGCAGGGAATAGCTTTCTTT. The rearrangement joins TRBV6-1 to TRBJ1-1; possibly TRBD1 for D (5 bases). Germline CDR1 reads MNHNS; CDR2 reads SASEGT. The CDR3 is 12 residues long.

This chain links TRBV6-1 with TRBJ2-5, with 10 bases that match TRBD1. The DNA end is a closer match to TRBJ2-7, so the J assignment may be wrong. The V gene's germline CDR1 is MNHNS and CDR2 SASEGT. The CDR3 contains 13 residues. This CDR3 reads CASRGTGDYEQYF. The CDR3 bases are TGTGCCAGCAGGGGGACAGGGGACTACGAGCAGTACTTC.

The chain is built from TRBV6-6 and TRBJ2-7; 8 bases fit TRBD1. The CDR3 totals 15 residues. The V gene end was trimmed by 0 bases and the J gene end by 5 bases; junction bases not matched to a gene: 6. The germline V gene encodes CDR1 MNHNY and CDR2 SVGAGI (reference sequence). CDR3 sequence: CASSYSWTGLDEQYF. The CDR3 nucleotides are TGTGCCAGCAGTTACTCCTGGACAGGGTTGGACGAGCAGTACTTC.

The chain employs TRBV4-2 and TRBJ1-3; D gene unclear. There are 16 residues in the CDR3. Deletions cut 5 bases from V and 0 bases from J, with 14 bases between. CDR1 and CDR2 (germline): LGHNA, YNFKEQ. The CDR3 DNA reads TGTGCCAGCAGCGTGCGGTCGGGGAACTCTGGAAACACCATATATTTT. Amino acids: CASSVRSGNSGNTIYF.

V usage is TRBV9 and J usage is TRBJ2-1; weak D call: TRBD2 (5 bases). With 0 bases removed from V and 3 bases from J, the gap between germline ends came to 7 bases. CDR1 SGDLS and CDR2 YYNGEE come from the germline V gene. The CDR3 length is 14 residues. The CDR3 sequence: CASSVEGSYNEQFF. DNA of the CDR3: TGTGCCAGCAGCGTAGAAGGGAGCTACAATGAGCAGTTCTTC.

V usage is TRBV21-1 and J usage is TRBJ2-7; the DNA was not compared with TRBD1, the D call given in the table. TRBV21-1 is reported as a pseudogene. The CDR3 is 16 residues long. The CDR3 DNA follows: TGTGCCAGCAGCAAAGGCCCGGGACAGGGCATAGACGAGCAGTACTTC. It encodes CASSKGPGQGIDEQYF.

This clone showed up just a few times. V usage is TRBV7-2 and J usage is TRBJ2-3; unclear D gene. V lost 3 bases and J lost 4, with 11 bases in between. This CDR3 contains 14 residues. CDR1 SGHTA and CDR2 FQGNSA come from the germline V gene. CDR3 sequence reads: CASSFSARPDTQYF. CDR3 nucleotide sequence: TGTGCCAGCAGCTTTTCGGCTAGACCAGATACGCAGTATTTT.

This clone was observed a single time. The chain links TRBV2 to TRBJ2-1, with 8 nucleotides matching TRBD2. The J segment lost 3 bases and the V segment lost 1 base, leaving 5 bases of the junction unmatched. Germline values: CDR1 SNHLY, CDR2 FYNNEI. This CDR3 is built from 16 residues. The CDR3: CASSEEWRGVYNEQFF. The CDR3 DNA is TGTGCCAGCAGTGAAGAGTGGCGGGGGGTCTACAATGAGCAGTTCTTC.

V and J are TRBV7-6 and TRBJ2-7; D is perhaps TRBD2 (6 bases). CDR1 and CDR2 (germline): SGHVS, FNYEAQ. Between the trimmed V and J ends, which lost 4 bases and 5 bases, there was a span of 12 bases. The CDR3 is 13 residues long. CDR3 residues: CASSWGGVHEQYF. CDR3 nucleotide sequence: TGTGCCAGCAGCTGGGGAGGTGTCCACGAGCAGTACTTC.

The CDR3 sequence: CASSPGQGPYEQYF. Here the CDR3 DNA reads TGTGCCAGCAGCCCCGGACAGGGGCCCTACGAGCAGTACTTC. The chain combines TRBV7-2 with TRBJ2-7, with 9 bases fitting TRBD1. The CDR3 is 14 amino acids. V shed 5 bases, J shed 2 bases, and the junction held 4 bases outside the gene matches. Germline V gives CDR1 SGHTA, CDR2 FQGNSA.

V gene TRBV27 combines with J gene TRBJ2-7; TRBD1 matches 9 bases. CDR1 and CDR2 from the germline V gene are MNHEY and SMNVEV (reference sequence). The length of the CDR3 is 14 residues. The V gene end was trimmed by 3 bases and the J gene end by 5 bases; junction bases not matched to a gene: 5. Written as DNA, the CDR3 is TGTGCCAGCAGTTTCGGGACAGGGCATAACGAGCAGTACTTC. Its protein product is CASSFGTGHNEQYF.

The genes are TRBV28 and TRBJ1-1; 9 bases are a match to TRBD1. The CDR3 contains 15 residues. V lost 4 bases to trimming and J lost 4 bases; unmatched junction nucleotides: 7. Per germline, CDR1 MDHEN and CDR2 SYDVKM. This CDR3 is CASSSTGTGRTEAFF. CDR3 in DNA: TGTGCCAGCAGTTCGACCGGGACAGGGCGCACTGAAGCTTTCTTT.

V is TRBV19 and J is TRBJ2-1, with D tentatively TRBD1 (6 bases). The CDR3 contains 12 residues. Looked up from germline, CDR1 is LNHDA and CDR2 is SQIVND (reference sequence). Trimming stripped 4 bases from V and 5 bases from J, with 6 bases between. CDR3 sequence: CASSNRDNEQFF. In DNA, the CDR3 is TGTGCCAGTAGTAACAGGGACAATGAGCAGTTCTTC.